Following are 23 T cell receptor beta chains from one sample sequenced in a study of blood T cell repertoires in COVID-19 (dated by TCRdb to between 2020 and 2021). Libraries were constructed by the immunoSEQ multiplex PCR assay. TCRdb's version of the immuneACCESS table is confined to in-frame rearrangements and falls short of the full clone set. An unresolved V gene accounts for under half of the shortfall where checked; the remainder is of unknown origin. The sample includes 90,000 to 150,000 clones, with about 74% observed a single time. The biggest ten clones account for roughly 8.6% of the sample. Material for sequencing was peripheral blood. These receptors originate from a human donor in a cohort sampled during active COVID-19.

This chain connects TRBV4-1 to TRBJ1-1; 8 bases fit TRBD1. Germline V lookup: CDR1 MGHRA, CDR2 YSYEKL. After removal of 0 bases from V and 6 bases from J, the junction contained 3 bases not matched to a gene. The CDR3 is made up of 14 amino acids. In DNA form, the CDR3 reads TGCGCCAGCAGCCAAGAGAACAGGGGGTCTGAAGCTTTCTTT. Translating it yields CASSQENRGSEAFF.

The V gene is TRBV6-9, the J gene TRBJ2-7, with D unclear. The length of the CDR3 is 10 residues. Germline lookup yields CDR1 MNHGY and CDR2 SVAAGI. Trimming took 10 bases from V and 6 from J, leaving 10 bases between them. The chain's CDR3 is CAIRVVEQYF. CDR3 bases: TGTGCCATCCGGGTTGTCGAGCAGTACTTC.

This clone appeared once. This chain links TRBV5-6 with TRBJ2-5; TRBD2 aligns across 13 bases. CDR1 is SGHDT, CDR2 YYEEEE, per germline. V trimming: 4 bases; J trimming: 4 bases; junction bases outside the gene matches: 4. The CDR3 sequence is 15 residues long. CDR3: CASSHRTSGGETQYF. The CDR3 DNA is TGTGCCAGCAGCCACCGGACTAGCGGGGGAGAGACCCAGTACTTC. The entire variable domain, with the rest obtained from reference TRBV5-6 and TRBJ2-5, is as follows: DAGVTQSPTHLIKTRGQQVTLRCSPKSGHDTVSWYQQALGQGPQFIFQYYEEEERQRGNFPDRFSGHQFPNYSSELNVNALLLGDSALYLCASSHRTSGGETQYFGPGTRLLVL.

This chain links TRBV4-1 with TRBJ2-7; possibly TRBD1 for D (5 bases). Germline assignment: CDR1 MGHRA and CDR2 YSYEKL. V was clipped by 0 bases and J by 13 bases, with 19 bases between them. The CDR3 has 14 residues. CDR3 nucleotide sequence: TGCGCCAGCAGCCAAGAAGAGTCAGGGCCTCCTGTATACTTC. Protein product: CASSQEESGPPVYF.

This chain links TRBV9 with TRBJ2-7, with 12 bases aligning to TRBD2. The germline CDR1 and CDR2 sequences are SGDLS and YYNGEE. The V and J ends lost 3 bases and 2 bases, in that order; junction bases with no gene match: 9. This CDR3 spans 17 amino acids. The CDR3 loop is CASSATYSSGRAYEQYF. CDR3 nucleotides: TGTGCCAGCAGCGCGACCTATTCTAGCGGGAGGGCCTACGAGCAGTACTTC.

V is TRBV10-3 and J is TRBJ2-3, with D possibly being TRBD2 (5 bases). Germline CDR1 is ENHRY and CDR2 is SYGVKD. The V and J ends lost 10 bases and 3 bases respectively, with 17 bases between them. The CDR3 consists of 14 residues. This CDR3 is CATNLAGITDTQYF. The CDR3 DNA reads TGTGCCACCAACCTGGCCGGGATAACAGATACGCAGTATTTT.

The V call is TRBV30, the J call TRBJ1-5, with D maybe TRBD1 (5 bases). CDR1 is GTSNPN and CDR2 is SVGIG in the germline V gene (reference sequence). The CDR3 covers 13 residues. V lost 1 base and J lost 4, with 8 bases in between. DNA of the CDR3: TGTGCCTGGAGTGATCAGGGAAATCAGCCCCAGCATTTT. Translation gives CAWSDQGNQPQHF.

CDR3 nucleotide sequence: TGTGCCACCAGTCGGGGGGCCCTCAATCAGCCCCAGCATTTT. Its protein product is CATSRGALNQPQHF. V and J are TRBV24-1 and TRBJ1-5; D might be TRBD1 (6 bases). CDR3 size: 14 residues. Germline loops: CDR1 KGHDR, CDR2 SFDVKD. V lost 6 bases to trimming and J lost 3 bases, with 11 bases between them.

This chain connects TRBV2 to TRBJ2-7; possibly TRBD1 for D (6 bases). The CDR3 consists of 13 residues. Germline values: CDR1 SNHLY, CDR2 FYNNEI. V lost 10 bases and J lost 1, with 14 bases in between. The CDR3 bases are TGTGCCATCCACCGGGACAATTCCTACGAGCAGTACTTC. Amino acid sequence: CAIHRDNSYEQYF.

This chain joins TRBV30 and TRBJ2-7, with a tentative D call TRBD1 (5 bases). Germline CDR1 and CDR2: GTSNPN and SVGIG (reference sequence). Trimming took 1 base from V and 4 from J, leaving 14 bases between them. The CDR3 totals 14 residues. The CDR3 sequence is CAWSAQGVKYEQYF. The DNA of the CDR3 is TGTGCCTGGAGTGCTCAAGGGGTAAAATACGAGCAGTACTTC.

This chain links TRBV30 with TRBJ2-3; 8 nucleotides line up with TRBD2. The germline gives CDR1 GTSNPN, CDR2 SVGIG (reference sequence). Trimming removed 5 bases from V and 2 bases from J; junction bases left unmatched: 3. The CDR3 runs 13 residues. Written as DNA, the CDR3 is TGTGCCTGGGCTAGCGGGTACACAGATACGCAGTATTTT. Its protein is CAWASGYTDTQYF.

The chain has TRBV5-1 and TRBJ2-7, with a tentative D call TRBD2 (6 bases). Trimming took 4 bases from V and 9 from J, leaving 23 bases between them. The CDR3 sequence is 15 residues long. Germline V gene lookup returns CDR1 SGHRS and CDR2 YFSETQ. The CDR3, as DNA: TGCGCCAGCAGCCTCCATTCGGGACTTCAATCTGTGCAGTACTTC. It encodes CASSLHSGLQSVQYF.

This clone came up a few times. This chain links TRBV19 with TRBJ1-1, with TRBD1 identical over 8 bases. V lost 3 bases and J lost 1; bases outside the gene matches: 1. Germline V gives CDR1 LNHDA, CDR2 SQIVND (reference sequence). The CDR3 covers 14 residues. The CDR3 DNA reads as TGTGCCAGTAGTATCCAGGGGGCGAACACTGAAGCTTTCTTT. Protein product: CASSIQGANTEAFF.

The chain couples TRBV6-6 to TRBJ2-3, with 9 bases identical to TRBD1. Trimming cost V 2 bases and J 6 bases; bases outside gene matches: 3. Germline V gene lookup returns CDR1 MNHNY and CDR2 SVGAGI (reference sequence). This CDR3 spans 14 amino acids. CDR3 residues: CASSYGTGIDTQYF. In DNA, the CDR3 is TGTGCCAGCAGTTACGGGACAGGGATTGATACGCAGTATTTT.

A few counts support this clone. The chain combines TRBV5-1 with TRBJ2-1; D gene ambiguous. CDR3 length equals 11 residues. Germline CDR1 reads SGHRS; CDR2 reads YFSETQ. V lost 4 bases to trimming and J lost 9 bases, with 8 bases between them. The CDR3 region is CASSMIGEQFF. The CDR3 nucleotides read TGCGCCAGCAGCATGATCGGTGAGCAGTTCTTC.

This rearrangement joins TRBV6-2 or TRBV6-3 to TRBJ2-7, with TRBD2 identical over 8 bases. Germline CDR1 MNHEY, CDR2 SVGEGT. The CDR3 totals 15 residues. Germline trimming cut 5 bases from V and 4 bases from J; bases unmatched to any gene: 10. CDR3 amino acids: CASSALLGGGYEQYF. The CDR3 bases are TGTGCCAGCAGTGCTCTTCTCGGGGGGGGATACGAGCAGTACTTC.

The CDR3 DNA is TGTGCCAGCAGCCCTGAGAGGCCCACAGATACGCAGTATTTT. It codes for CASSPERPTDTQYF. The J gene is TRBJ2-3, the V gene TRBV21-1; TRBD2 reflects the table's D call only, with no check against the DNA. TRBV21-1 is an annotated pseudogene. The CDR3 length is 14 residues.

The chain employs TRBV11-3 and TRBJ1-1; 7 bases match TRBD1. Germline V lookup: CDR1 SGHNT, CDR2 YENEEA. The J segment lost 1 base and the V segment lost 5 bases, leaving 7 bases of the junction unmatched. The CDR3 contains 15 residues. For the CDR3, the DNA is TGTGCCAGCAGCGCCGTGACAGGGAAGAACACTGAAGCTTTCTTT. This gives the protein CASSAVTGKNTEAFF.

The chain joins TRBV28 to TRBJ2-1; 7 bases fit TRBD2. The CDR3 is 16 residues long. V was clipped by 2 bases and J by 10 bases; unmatched bases: 14. CDR1 is MDHEN, CDR2 SYDVKM, per germline. The CDR3 nucleotides are TGTGCCAGCAGTTTACCGGGCGGGAGAGTTCTCGGCGAGCAGTTCTTC. Translation gives CASSLPGGRVLGEQFF.

The gene calls are TRBV29-1 and TRBJ1-2; 7 nucleotides match TRBD1. The germline CDR1 and CDR2 sequences are SQVTM and ANQGSEA. The CDR3 covers 15 residues. V dropped 4 bases and J dropped 0; count of bases not matched to a gene: 8. In DNA form, the CDR3 reads TGCAGCGTTGGGGGACAGCCTACTACTAACTATGGCTACACCTTC. This gives the protein CSVGGQPTTNYGYTF.

The V call is TRBV19, the J call TRBJ2-5; tentatively, D is TRBD2 (5 bases). This CDR3 region has 14 residues. Trimming cost V 7 bases and J 4 bases, with 16 bases left between them. CDR1 is LNHDA and CDR2 is SQIVND in the germline V gene (reference sequence). CDR3 coding DNA: TGTGCCAGTATGGGAGTAGCCGGGCGAGAGACCCAGTACTTC. Translating gives CASMGVAGRETQYF.

The chain links TRBV23-1 to TRBJ2-7, with 11 bases identical to TRBD2. TRBV23-1 is an ORF for which the function is uncertain. Trimming cost V 3 bases and J 3 bases; bases outside gene matches: 19. This CDR3 has 20 amino acids. For the CDR3, the DNA is TGCGCCAGCAGTCACCTCGATCCGGATGAGACTAGCGGGATTGACTACGAGCAGTACTTC. Protein sequence: CASSHLDPDETSGIDYEQYF.

This clone was picked up a small number of times. The rearrangement uses TRBV18 and TRBJ1-1; TRBD1 agrees at 7 bases. The germline V gene has CDR1 KGHSH and CDR2 LQKENI. The CDR3 totals 14 residues. V was clipped by 4 bases and J by 5 bases; unmatched bases: 7. CDR3 amino acids: CASSRGGAGTEAFF. The CDR3 coding sequence is TGTGCCAGCTCACGAGGGGGCGCGGGGACTGAAGCTTTCTTT.